One sample yielded the 29 T cell receptor beta chains listed below, sequenced in a study of identical twins (TCRdb year 2016). Libraries were made using 5' RACE. The sample was run on an Illumina HiSeq 2000. TCRdb ran its own pipeline on the public reads, namely fastp trimming at Q25 and MiXCR clone calling, and kept in-frame beta chains. A single entry per CDR3 protein holds the most common genes and DNA from its merged rows. Recorded for this sample are more than 1.5 million distinct CDR3 sequences; more than 30% of them occurred a single time. The top ten hold 0.25% to 0.3% of the sample. Sequencing used cord blood. The receptors were gathered from a newborn girl in good health.

In this sample, this clonotype turned up a few times. J is TRBJ2-5 and V is TRBV2; 9 bases match TRBD1. The V gene's germline CDR1 is SNHLY and CDR2 FYNNEI. Trimming at V came to 8 bases and at J to 3 bases, leaving 13 bases not matched to a gene. The CDR3 consists of 16 residues. This CDR3 is CASGDLNWTGEETQYF. In DNA, the CDR3 is TGTGCCAGCGGGGATTTGAATTGGACAGGGGAAGAGACCCAGTACTTC.

This clonotype was counted many times. The chain joins TRBV6-1 to TRBJ2-7; D is unclear. CDR1 is MNHNS, CDR2 SASEGT, per germline. The CDR3 has 13 residues. V was trimmed by 6 bases and J by 0 bases, leaving 9 bases between them. The CDR3 DNA is TGTGCCAGCAGACAGCCGAGCTCCTACGAGCAGTACTTC. Its translation: CASRQPSSYEQYF.

CDR3 sequence: CASSLDRAGGTDTQYF. Written as DNA, the CDR3 is TGTGCCAGCAGTTTGGACAGGGCGGGGGGCACAGATACGCAGTATTTT. The rearrangement links TRBV28 to TRBJ2-3; D might be TRBD1 (8 bases). Trimming took off 3 bases at V and 1 base at J, with 14 bases between the two ends. This CDR3 has 16 amino acids. Looked up from germline, CDR1 is MDHEN and CDR2 is SYDVKM. Full variable domain (missing parts from reference TRBV28 and TRBJ2-3): DVKVTQSSRYLVKRTGEKVFLECVQDMDHENMFWYRQDPGLGLRLIYFSYDVKMKEKGDIPEGYSVSREKKERFSLILESASTNQTSMYLCASSLDRAGGTDTQYFGPGTRLTVL.

Only a few counts were recorded for this clonotype. This sequence joins TRBV7-2 and TRBJ2-1; D is possibly TRBD1 (5 bases). The V gene lost 2 bases and the J gene lost 7 bases, with 18 bases spanning the gap. This CDR3 is 16 amino acids long. Germline V gives CDR1 SGHTA, CDR2 FQGNSA. CDR3 sequence (DNA): TGTGCCAGCAGCTTAAGTCCCCCAGGGTTGGGGAATGAGCAGTTCTTC. Translated, it gives CASSLSPPGLGNEQFF.

The sample holds a few counts of this clonotype. The V gene is TRBV7-2, the J gene TRBJ2-5; 11 positions agree with TRBD2. The CDR3 sequence is 16 residues long. The ends lost 1 base at V and 2 bases at J; junction bases unmatched: 3. Germline V gene lookup returns CDR1 SGHTA and CDR2 FQGNSA. For the CDR3, the DNA is TGTGCCAGCAGCTTAGGGACTAGCGGGTTTCAAGAGACCCAGTACTTC. Protein product: CASSLGTSGFQETQYF.

In nucleotides, the CDR3 is TGTGCCAGCAGCTTAACGTTTGGGACAGCATACAATGAGCAGTACTTC. As protein: CASSLTFGTAYNEQYF. J is TRBJ2-1 and V is TRBV7-6; 7 positions agree with TRBD1. TRBJ2-7 matches the DNA end more closely, so the J call is doubtful. The CDR3 consists of 16 residues. Germline V gene sequence: CDR1 SGHVS, CDR2 FNYEAQ.

This clonotype was counted ten times or more. This chain uses TRBV29-1 with TRBJ1-1; D unresolved. Germline CDR1 is SQVTM and CDR2 is ANQGSEA. Trimming pared 5 bases from V and 1 base from J, leaving 2 bases between. CDR3 length equals 10 residues. This chain's CDR3 is CSVRNTEAFF. In DNA form, the CDR3 reads TGCAGCGTTAGGAACACTGAAGCTTTCTTT.

This clonotype has just a few counts. V gene TRBV11-2 combines with J gene TRBJ1-2; D is unresolved. The CDR3 is made up of 15 amino acids. Germline-derived CDR1 and CDR2 are SGHAT and FQNNGV. V lost 3 bases, J lost 2 bases, and 13 bases lay in between. Here the CDR3 reads CASSFLLGLNYGYTF. The CDR3 DNA reads as TGTGCCAGCAGCTTCCTGTTAGGATTGAACTATGGCTACACCTTC.

This chain links TRBV12-3 or TRBV12-4 with TRBJ2-1, with TRBD2 identical over 10 bases. The CDR3 length is 16 residues. J lost 5 bases, V lost 2 bases, and 6 bases had no gene match. CDR3 sequence (DNA): TGTGCCAGCAGTTTACGCCTAGCGGGGGAAGACAATGAGCAGTTCTTC. Protein: CASSLRLAGEDNEQFF.

This clonotype was found a few times. V usage is TRBV11-2 and J usage is TRBJ1-2; 7 bases are a match to TRBD1. Germline V gene sequence: CDR1 SGHAT, CDR2 FQNNGV. Germline trimming cut 5 bases from V and 1 base from J; bases unmatched to any gene: 4. The CDR3 spans 14 residues. CDR3 region: CASSAGQVNYGYTF. CDR3 DNA sequence: TGTGCCAGCAGCGCTGGACAGGTTAACTATGGCTACACCTTC.

V usage is TRBV12-3 or TRBV12-4 and J usage is TRBJ2-2; D not resolved. The CDR3 extends over 10 amino acids. The V end was cut by 10 bases, the J end by 6 bases, with 6 bases between. In DNA form, the CDR3 reads TGTGCCACCAACCCCGGGGAGCTGTTTTTT. Translation gives CATNPGELFF.

This clonotype was detected only a few times. The genes are TRBV7-2 and TRBJ2-7; D possibly matches TRBD1 or TRBD2 (6 bases each). V lost 5 bases, J lost 1 base, and 18 bases lay in between. The CDR3 sequence is 16 residues long. Germline V CDR1 and CDR2: SGHTA, FQGNSA. CDR3 in amino acids: CASSARGAFLSYEQYF. As DNA, the CDR3 is TGTGCCAGCAGCGCGAGGGGGGCCTTCCTGTCCTACGAGCAGTACTTC.

This clonotype was seen only a few times. V is TRBV2 and J is TRBJ2-3, with D perhaps matching TRBD2 (5 bases). The CDR3 is 12 residues long. In germline, CDR1 is SNHLY, CDR2 FYNNEI. Trimming shortened V by 6 bases and J by 4 bases, and 8 bases separated the two germline ends. As DNA, the CDR3 is TGTGCCAGCAGGCTGAGGGCAGATACGCAGTATTTT. This sequence encodes CASRLRADTQYF.

The chain joins TRBV20-1 to TRBJ2-7; 7 bases match TRBD1. The germline CDR1 and CDR2 sequences are DFQATT and SNEGSKA (reference sequence). The CDR3 is made up of 14 amino acids. Trimming at V came to 6 bases and at J to 2 bases, leaving 10 bases not matched to a gene. The CDR3, as DNA: TGCAGTGCACCAAGACAGGGAGCGGCCTACGAGCAGTACTTC. It encodes CSAPRQGAAYEQYF.

The chain has TRBV5-5 and TRBJ2-3; 8 bases map to TRBD2. CDR3 length: 16 amino acids. Per germline, CDR1 SGHKS and CDR2 YYEKEE (reference sequence). The trim removed 4 bases at V and 2 bases at J, leaving 9 bases unmatched. The CDR3 loop reads CASSLRVAGITDTQYF. The CDR3 coding sequence is TGTGCCAGCAGCCTGCGGGTAGCGGGGATCACAGATACGCAGTATTTT.

This rearrangement joins TRBV18 to TRBJ2-7; D call uncertain. CDR3 length: 14 amino acids. The germline V and J ends were trimmed by 3 bases and 0 bases, with 9 bases remaining between them. CDR1 and CDR2 (germline): KGHSH, LQKENI. The CDR3 DNA sequence: TGTGCCAGCTCACCTCAGGTGAGCTCCTACGAGCAGTACTTC. Translating gives CASSPQVSSYEQYF.

This clonotype was seen repeatedly, ten times or more. The genes are TRBV20-1 and TRBJ2-1; D is uncertain. V was shortened by 3 bases and J by 6 bases, with 9 bases between the two germline ends. The length of the CDR3 is 12 residues. Germline loops: CDR1 DFQATT, CDR2 SNEGSKA (reference sequence). The chain's CDR3 is CSASRTGNEQFF. The CDR3 nucleotides read TGCAGTGCTAGTCGCACGGGCAATGAGCAGTTCTTC.

V and J are TRBV5-6 and TRBJ2-4; 12 bases agree with TRBD2. This CDR3 spans 17 amino acids. Germline V gene data show CDR1 as SGHDT and CDR2 as YYEEEE. Trimming at V came to 2 bases and at J to 6 bases, leaving 9 bases not matched to a gene. The CDR3 DNA follows: TGTGCCAGCAGCTTAGATACCGGGACTAGCGGGTTAAACATTCAGTACTTC. Amino acid sequence: CASSLDTGTSGLNIQYF.

J is TRBJ2-1 and V is TRBV7-2; D gene uncertain. V lost 5 bases and J 0 bases, leaving 20 bases between the germline ends. The CDR3 is 18 residues long. Germline-derived CDR1 and CDR2 are SGHTA and FQGNSA. In DNA form, the CDR3 reads TGTGCCAGCAGCCCCAGAGGTCTGATCGCTCACTCCTACAATGAGCAGTTCTTC. Translating it yields CASSPRGLIAHSYNEQFF.

This chain uses TRBV28 with TRBJ1-5; D not resolved. Germline lookup yields CDR1 MDHEN and CDR2 SYDVKM. The CDR3 spans 19 residues. The V end was cut by 6 bases, the J end by 5 bases, with 29 bases between. The CDR3 is CASSPPFRLEFIPHQPQHF. CDR3 bases: TGTGCCAGCAGCCCCCCTTTCCGGTTAGAGTTTATCCCCCATCAGCCCCAGCATTTT.

In this sample, this clonotype turned up many times. The chain carries TRBV6-5 and TRBJ2-7; D perhaps matches TRBD2 (5 bases). The CDR3 contains 15 residues. V gave up 1 base and J gave up 0 bases, with 10 bases separating them. The germline V gene has CDR1 MNHEY and CDR2 SVGAGI. The CDR3 spells CASSYWVGSSYEQYF. The DNA for the CDR3 is TGTGCCAGCAGTTACTGGGTTGGGAGCTCCTACGAGCAGTACTTC.

This rearrangement joins TRBV29-1 to TRBJ1-1; D unclear. Germline values: CDR1 SQVTM, CDR2 ANQGSEA. V was clipped by 3 bases and J by 5 bases, with 13 bases between them. There are 13 residues in the CDR3. Here the CDR3 reads CSVEDGIWTEAFF. In DNA, the CDR3 is TGCAGCGTTGAGGATGGGATATGGACTGAAGCTTTCTTT.

This chain joins TRBV3-1 and TRBJ1-2; D uncertain. Germline V gene data show CDR1 as LGHDT and CDR2 as YNNKEL (reference sequence). V lost 4 bases to trimming and J lost 4 bases, with 13 bases between them. The CDR3 is 14 amino acids. DNA for the CDR3: TGTGCCAGCAGCCCCGGGAGCCCAATCTATGGCTACACCTTC. It yields the protein CASSPGSPIYGYTF.

The chain joins TRBV29-1 to TRBJ1-2; no definite D call. CDR1 and CDR2 (germline): SQVTM, ANQGSEA. This CDR3 has 13 residues. V was cut by 0 bases and J by 2 bases, with 7 bases left in between. Here the CDR3 DNA reads TGCAGCGTTGAAGATCCCAGAAACTATGGCTACACCTTC. This codes for CSVEDPRNYGYTF.

The chain couples TRBV20-1 to TRBJ2-1, with TRBD2 matching over 13 bases. V was pared by 5 bases and J by 6 bases, with 7 bases of the junction left unmatched. This CDR3 comprises 15 residues. The V gene's germline CDR1 is DFQATT and CDR2 SNEGSKA (reference sequence). CDR3 in DNA: TGCAGTGCTCCTCAACTAGCGGGAGGGCCCAATGAGCAGTTCTTC. Amino acids: CSAPQLAGGPNEQFF.

This clonotype was seen only a few times. This chain joins TRBV28 and TRBJ2-1; tentative D call: TRBD1 (5 bases). V lost 1 base to trimming and J lost 9 bases, with 13 bases between them. This CDR3 contains 14 residues. Germline CDR1 and CDR2: MDHEN and SYDVKM. The CDR3 DNA reads as TGTGCCAGCAGTTTATTTCAGGGCTGGGGTGAGCAGTTCTTC. Its protein product is CASSLFQGWGEQFF. Combining the CDR3 with reference TRBV28 and TRBJ2-1 gives the whole variable domain DVKVTQSSRYLVKRTGEKVFLECVQDMDHENMFWYRQDPGLGLRLIYFSYDVKMKEKGDIPEGYSVSREKKERFSLILESASTNQTSMYLCASSLFQGWGEQFFGPGTRLTVL.

This chain connects TRBV6-6 to TRBJ2-3; D unclear. Germline V lookup: CDR1 MNHNY, CDR2 SVGAGI (reference sequence). Trimming took 9 bases from V and 6 from J, leaving 13 bases between them. This CDR3 comprises 12 residues. The CDR3 bases are TGTGCCAGTTCCAGCGAGAGGGATACGCAGTATTTT. Translated, it gives CASSSERDTQYF.

This clonotype was seen many times. The chain recombines TRBV5-5 with TRBJ1-5, with D possibly TRBD1 on 5 matching bases. This CDR3 region has 15 residues. CDR1 is SGHKS and CDR2 is YYEKEE in the germline V gene (reference sequence). V lost 2 bases, J lost 5 bases, and 14 bases lay in between. In DNA form, the CDR3 reads TGTGCCAGCAGCTTCCAGGCAGGGATATATCAGCCCCAGCATTTT. Protein: CASSFQAGIYQPQHF.

This clonotype was seen at least ten times. An end of the junction differs from the germline gene, which may be a read error. The chain links TRBV4-1 to TRBJ2-3; D ambiguous. Germline V CDR1 and CDR2: MGHRA, YSYEKL. The CDR3 length is 13 residues. The CDR3 DNA reads TGTGCCAGCAGCCAGCTAGTTACAGATACGCAGTATTTT. Its protein product is CASSQLVTDTQYF.